Following are 20 T cell receptor beta chains from one sample sequenced in a study of shared clonotypes between healthy human individuals. TCRdb's copy holds only in-frame clones and misses some; the assay was immunoSEQ multiplex PCR. The data contain millions of clones, 85% to 95% of them seen just once; the ten biggest clones take up 0.13%. Sequenced sample: naive CD4+ T cells sorted from blood. As for subset: CD45RA+ positively selected. The receptors were sampled from a man younger than 35 in good health.

The V gene is TRBV6-5, the J gene TRBJ1-2; possibly TRBD1 for D (6 bases). The length of the CDR3 is 14 residues. Germline V gene data show CDR1 as MNHEY and CDR2 as SVGAGI. V gave up 4 bases and J gave up 8 bases, with 17 bases separating them. The CDR3 DNA is TGTGCCAGCAGTTTGGCACAGGGAATCGGAGGCTACACCTTC. Encoded protein: CASSLAQGIGGYTF.

Details on this clone: A read error may be the cause here, since a much bigger clone is one base away. The chain is built from TRBV25-1 and TRBJ2-7; D tentatively fits TRBD1 or TRBD2 (5 bases each). The CDR3 extends over 14 amino acids. Germline V gene sequence: CDR1 MGHDK, CDR2 SYGVNS. CDR3 nucleotide sequence: TGTGCCAGCTCGGGGCGAGGGCTGCTCTACGGGCAGTACTTC. Protein product: CASSGRGLLYGQYF.

The chain has TRBV7-2 and TRBJ1-1; D is uncertain. This CDR3 has 14 residues. CDR1 SGHTA and CDR2 FQGNSA come from the germline V gene. The V end was cut by 5 bases, the J end by 10 bases, with 20 bases between. CDR3 residues: CASSETVSALGAFF. CDR3 DNA: TGTGCCAGCAGCGAAACGGTGTCAGCCCTGGGAGCTTTCTTT.

The genes are TRBV18 and TRBJ2-6; D remains ambiguous. Germline CDR1 and CDR2: KGHSH and LQKENI. V was shortened by 6 bases and J by 4 bases, with 10 bases between the two germline ends. This CDR3 has 14 amino acids. The CDR3: CASSPLGGANVLTF. The CDR3 DNA reads TGTGCCAGCTCCCCCCTAGGAGGGGCCAACGTCCTGACTTTC. The whole variable domain, filled in from reference TRBV18 and TRBJ2-6, reads NAGVMQNPRHLVRRRGQEARLRCSPMKGHSHVYWYRQLPEEGLKFMVYLQKENIIDESGMPKERFSAEFPKEGPSILRIQQVVRGDSAAYFCASSPLGGANVLTFGAGSRLTVL.

The V and J genes are TRBV2 and TRBJ1-5; D possibly corresponds to TRBD1 (6 bases). Germline CDR1 SNHLY, CDR2 FYNNEI. The CDR3 consists of 13 residues. The V gene lost 5 bases and the J gene lost 7 bases, with 12 bases spanning the gap. In nucleotides, the CDR3 is TGTGCCAGCAGTTCACAGGGCGGGCAGCCCCAGCATTTT. Translation: CASSSQGGQPQHF.

CDR3 nucleotide sequence: TGTGCCTGGGAGGGAGGAGGAGAGACCCAGTACTTC. Amino acid sequence: CAWEGGGETQYF. This chain connects TRBV30 to TRBJ2-5, with D perhaps matching TRBD2 (6 bases). Trimming took off 5 bases at V and 4 bases at J, with 11 bases between the two ends. Germline-derived CDR1 and CDR2 are GTSNPN and SVGIG (reference sequence). The CDR3 sequence is 12 residues long. Full variable domain (missing parts from reference TRBV30 and TRBJ2-5): SQTIHQWPATLVQPVGSPLSLECTVEGTSNPNLYWYRQAAGRGLQLLFYSVGIGQISSEVPQNLSASRPQDRQFILSSKKLLLSDSGFYLCAWEGGGETQYFGPGTRLLVL.

The CDR3 DNA is TGTGCCAGTAGTGAACAGGGGGGAGGAAAACTGTTTTTT. This codes for CASSEQGGGKLFF. V usage is TRBV19 and J usage is TRBJ1-4; 8 bases agree with TRBD1. After removal of 5 bases from V and 10 bases from J, the junction contained 6 bases not matched to a gene. The CDR3 totals 13 residues. Per the germline V gene, CDR1 is LNHDA and CDR2 is SQIVND (reference sequence).

This clone was observed a handful of times. The genes are TRBV30 and TRBJ2-5; TRBD2 aligns across 7 bases. V trimming: 5 bases; J trimming: 11 bases; junction bases outside the gene matches: 11. The CDR3 length is 12 residues. The V gene's germline CDR1 is GTSNPN and CDR2 SVGIG (reference sequence). CDR3 bases: TGTGCCTGGGGCCGGGACGCGCGGGAGCAGTACTTC. Protein sequence: CAWGRDAREQYF.

This clone was recorded a few times. The V call is TRBV9, the J call TRBJ2-5; no reliable D call. The germline V and J ends were trimmed by 0 bases and 0 bases, with 9 bases remaining between them. Germline V gene sequence: CDR1 SGDLS, CDR2 YYNGEE. The CDR3 extends over 15 amino acids. The CDR3 spells CASSVGLTDQETQYF. CDR3 DNA: TGTGCCAGCAGCGTAGGGTTAACCGACCAAGAGACCCAGTACTTC.

The V call is TRBV6-5, the J call TRBJ2-1, with 11 bases aligning to TRBD2. J gave up 3 bases and V 4 bases, and 2 bases lay outside the gene matches. The CDR3 spans 15 residues. Per germline, CDR1 MNHEY and CDR2 SVGAGI. The CDR3 DNA is TGTGCCAGCAGTTTGACTAGCGGGATCTACAATGAGCAGTTCTTC. It translates to CASSLTSGIYNEQFF.

Remarks on this clone: The sample has other DNA sequences that encode this CDR3 too. The J gene is TRBJ2-7, the V gene TRBV18; possible D gene TRBD1, 5 bases. The germline V and J ends were trimmed by 2 bases and 2 bases, with 10 bases remaining between them. The germline CDR1 and CDR2 sequences are KGHSH and LQKENI. The CDR3 consists of 14 residues. The DNA for the CDR3 is TGTGCCAGCTCACCAGGGGCCGGCACCTACGAGCAGTACTTC. Translation: CASSPGAGTYEQYF.

The DNA of the CDR3 is TGTGCCTGGAACAGTGGGGGAACGCAGTATTTT. It encodes CAWNSGGTQYF. The V call is TRBV30, the J call TRBJ2-3; D possibly uses TRBD1 or TRBD2 (5 bases each). This CDR3 region has 11 residues. Germline loops: CDR1 GTSNPN, CDR2 SVGIG (reference sequence). V lost 4 bases and J 9 bases, leaving 11 bases between the germline ends.

This clone was counted a few times. The chain is built from TRBV30 and TRBJ1-5, with TRBD1 matching over 7 bases. Trimming at V came to 3 bases and at J to 3 bases, leaving 5 bases not matched to a gene. The CDR3 runs 14 residues. The germline CDR1 and CDR2 sequences are GTSNPN and SVGIG (reference sequence). CDR3: CAWSSDRDNQPQHF. CDR3 coding DNA: TGTGCCTGGAGCTCCGACAGGGACAATCAGCCCCAGCATTTT.

The chain uses TRBV5-1 and TRBJ1-1; D remains ambiguous. The V end lost 4 bases, the J end lost 3 bases, and 7 bases lay between the germline ends. Germline V gives CDR1 SGHRS, CDR2 YFSETQ. This CDR3 comprises 12 residues. In DNA form, the CDR3 reads TGCGCCAGCAGCCGGGGTGACACTGAAGCTTTCTTT. It encodes CASSRGDTEAFF.

This clone was seen a single time. The chain couples TRBV2 to TRBJ1-1; no reliable D call. V was pared by 8 bases and J by 0 bases, with 16 bases between. CDR1 is SNHLY and CDR2 is FYNNEI in the germline V gene. The CDR3 runs to 15 residues. CDR3 region: CASLREGSVNTEAFF. DNA for the CDR3: TGTGCCAGCCTGCGGGAGGGTTCAGTGAACACTGAAGCTTTCTTT.

Notes on this clone: Different DNA sequences within this sample yield the same CDR3. The chain is built from TRBV11-2 and TRBJ2-3; D is unresolved. CDR3 length equals 12 residues. Trimming removed 5 bases from V and 0 bases from J, with 3 bases in between. Germline V gene data show CDR1 as SGHAT and CDR2 as FQNNGV. CDR3 sequence (DNA): TGTGCCAGCAGCGCTAGCACAGATACGCAGTATTTT. It translates to CASSASTDTQYF.

On this clone itself: The identical CDR3 is also encoded by other nucleotide sequences in the sample. The gene calls are TRBV6-6 and TRBJ1-1; a possible D gene is TRBD1 (6 bases). This CDR3 region has 14 residues. CDR1 and CDR2 from the germline V gene are MNHNY and SVGAGI (reference sequence). The V and J ends lost 2 bases and 3 bases respectively, with 10 bases between them. CDR3 protein: CASSYRGGDTEAFF. The CDR3 nucleotides read TGTGCCAGCAGTTACCGAGGGGGAGACACTGAAGCTTTCTTT.

The rearrangement links TRBV10-3 to TRBJ2-1; the match to TRBD1 covers 9 bases. The CDR3 length is 13 residues. J was trimmed by 7 bases and V by 10 bases; bases with no gene match: 8. Germline V lookup: CDR1 ENHRY, CDR2 SYGVKD. The CDR3 protein is CASRTGESNEQFF. CDR3 DNA sequence: TGTGCCAGCAGGACAGGGGAGTCGAATGAGCAGTTCTTC.

The chain has TRBV18 and TRBJ2-5; no reliable D call. Germline V CDR1 and CDR2: KGHSH, LQKENI. The ends were cut back, 5 bases at V and 5 bases at J, with 21 bases in the middle. This CDR3 comprises 16 residues. This CDR3 is CASSSYSPDEVETQYF. The DNA for the CDR3 is TGTGCCAGCTCATCCTACAGCCCAGACGAAGTTGAGACCCAGTACTTC.

In this sample, this clone turned up once. The V gene is TRBV10-2, the J gene TRBJ1-5; D remains ambiguous. This CDR3 is built from 15 residues. V was clipped by 6 bases and J by 3 bases, with 15 bases between them. Germline-derived CDR1 and CDR2 are WSHSY and SAAADI. The CDR3 DNA reads as TGCGCCAGCAGCTACACCTCTGCCATCAATCAGCCCCAGCATTTT. The encoded protein is CASSYTSAINQPQHF.